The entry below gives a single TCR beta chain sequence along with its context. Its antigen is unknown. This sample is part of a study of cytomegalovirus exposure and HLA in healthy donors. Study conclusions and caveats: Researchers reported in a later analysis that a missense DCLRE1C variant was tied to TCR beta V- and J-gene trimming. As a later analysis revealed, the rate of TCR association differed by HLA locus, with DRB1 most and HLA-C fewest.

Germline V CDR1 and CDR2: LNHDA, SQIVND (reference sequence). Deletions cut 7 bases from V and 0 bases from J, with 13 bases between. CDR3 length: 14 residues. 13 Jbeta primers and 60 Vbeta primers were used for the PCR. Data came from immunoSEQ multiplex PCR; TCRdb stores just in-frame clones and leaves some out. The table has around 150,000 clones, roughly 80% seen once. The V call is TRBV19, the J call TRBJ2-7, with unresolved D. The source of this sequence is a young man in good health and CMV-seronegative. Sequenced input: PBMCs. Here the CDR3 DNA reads TGTGCCAGTAAGTTGGCGGTTAGCTCCTACGAGCAGTACTTC. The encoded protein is CASKLAVSSYEQYF.